The 10 T cell receptor beta chains presented below share a single source sample, sequenced in a study of T-cell memory formation after mild COVID-19. TCRdb independently ran MiXCR on the 5' RACE reads; one entry per CDR3 protein. The sample contains tens of thousands of distinct CDR3 sequences, more than 9% of which appear only once. The source material was PBMCs or a T cell subset sorted from them (not recorded which). These receptor sequences come from a man aged 18 to 29 who had mild COVID-19 (a few samples of this study predate the infection). Cell type and time point are not known.

This clonotype was observed many times. The chain carries TRBV10-3 and TRBJ2-3, with TRBD2 matching over 12 bases. Germline values: CDR1 ENHRY, CDR2 SYGVKD. The CDR3 has 16 amino acids. The V gene end was trimmed by 6 bases and the J gene end by 0 bases; junction bases not matched to a gene: 4. CDR3 in amino acids: CAIRAGTSGSTDTQYF. The CDR3 DNA reads TGTGCCATCAGAGCCGGGACTAGCGGGAGCACAGATACGCAGTATTTT.

On this clonotype: The conserved phenylalanine or tryptophan normally closing the CDR3 is absent here, so this likely arose from a read error. V is TRBV5-1 and J is TRBJ1-2; 8 bases are a match to TRBD1. This CDR3 is 14 amino acids long. V shed 2 bases and J 4 bases; nucleotides not matched to a gene: 4. Germline CDR1 reads SGHRS; CDR2 reads YFSETQ. The CDR3 region is CASSFAGGLYGYTL. The CDR3 region has the DNA TGCGCCAGCAGCTTTGCAGGGGGCCTCTATGGCTACACCTTA.

This clonotype occurred a few times. The chain is built from TRBV5-1 and TRBJ2-5; no definite D call. Trimming removed 5 bases from V and 5 bases from J, with 4 bases in between. Germline CDR1 reads SGHRS; CDR2 reads YFSETQ. The CDR3 has 10 amino acids. For the CDR3, the DNA is TGCGCCAGCAGTGCCGAGACCCAGTACTTC. It yields the protein CASSAETQYF.

The genes are TRBV5-6 and TRBJ2-6; D gene unclear. Germline V gene lookup returns CDR1 SGHDT and CDR2 YYEEEE. The CDR3 consists of 15 residues. V was shortened by 0 bases and J by 1 base, with 5 bases between the two germline ends. CDR3 protein: CASSLGVSGANVLTF. As DNA, the CDR3 is TGTGCCAGCAGCTTGGGCGTATCTGGGGCCAACGTCCTGACTTTC.

This clonotype was picked up many times. The chain uses TRBV7-2 and TRBJ2-7; 7 bases are shared with TRBD1. The V segment lost 0 bases and the J segment 7 bases; nucleotides outside the gene matches: 12. This CDR3 has 16 residues. The germline V gene encodes CDR1 SGHTA and CDR2 FQGNSA. The CDR3 loop reads CASSLALAGGVREQYF. In DNA, the CDR3 is TGTGCCAGCAGCTTAGCGTTGGCAGGGGGTGTGAGGGAGCAGTACTTC.

The sample holds many counts of this clonotype. The rearrangement uses TRBV7-2 and TRBJ2-7; TRBD2 might be the D (6 bases). Trimming shortened V by 6 bases and J by 4 bases, and 16 bases separated the two germline ends. The CDR3 runs 14 residues. The germline gives CDR1 SGHTA, CDR2 FQGNSA. CDR3 sequence reads: CASSRSGGWYEQYF. CDR3 DNA sequence: TGTGCCAGCAGTCGGTCCGGGGGATGGTACGAGCAGTACTTC.

This clonotype was seen many times. This chain joins TRBV7-2 and TRBJ2-7; possible D gene TRBD1, 5 bases. V lost 0 bases, J lost 4 bases, and 10 bases lay in between. The CDR3 consists of 14 residues. CDR1 SGHTA and CDR2 FQGNSA come from the germline V gene. CDR3 DNA sequence: TGTGCCAGCAGCTTAGCCCCTGGGGCTTACGAGCAGTACGTC. Its translation: CASSLAPGAYEQYV.

This chain's CDR3 is CASSDTSGGAWEQFF. DNA for the CDR3: TGTGCCAGCAGCGACACTAGCGGGGGGGCGTGGGAGCAGTTCTTC. The rearrangement links TRBV7-2 to TRBJ2-1; 13 nucleotides agree with TRBD2. Trimming took 5 bases from V and 10 from J; bases not matched to a gene: 8. The CDR3 has 15 amino acids. The germline gives CDR1 SGHTA, CDR2 FQGNSA.

This chain connects TRBV12-3 or TRBV12-4 to TRBJ1-1; tentative D call: TRBD1 (6 bases). V shed 7 bases and J shed 6 bases, with 12 bases lying between them. This CDR3 is built from 12 residues. In DNA form, the CDR3 reads TGTGCCAGCACCCGGGAGGGGGCTGAAGCTTTCTTT. It translates to CASTREGAEAFF.

This clonotype was seen a few times. The gene calls are TRBV5-1 and TRBJ2-1; 10 bases are a match to TRBD2. CDR1 is SGHRS and CDR2 is YFSETQ in the germline V gene. Trimming at V came to 3 bases and at J to 8 bases, leaving 8 bases not matched to a gene. This CDR3 contains 15 residues. CDR3 sequence (DNA): TGCGCCAGCAGCTACACCGGGACTAGCGCCGATGAGCAGTTCTTC. It encodes CASSYTGTSADEQFF.